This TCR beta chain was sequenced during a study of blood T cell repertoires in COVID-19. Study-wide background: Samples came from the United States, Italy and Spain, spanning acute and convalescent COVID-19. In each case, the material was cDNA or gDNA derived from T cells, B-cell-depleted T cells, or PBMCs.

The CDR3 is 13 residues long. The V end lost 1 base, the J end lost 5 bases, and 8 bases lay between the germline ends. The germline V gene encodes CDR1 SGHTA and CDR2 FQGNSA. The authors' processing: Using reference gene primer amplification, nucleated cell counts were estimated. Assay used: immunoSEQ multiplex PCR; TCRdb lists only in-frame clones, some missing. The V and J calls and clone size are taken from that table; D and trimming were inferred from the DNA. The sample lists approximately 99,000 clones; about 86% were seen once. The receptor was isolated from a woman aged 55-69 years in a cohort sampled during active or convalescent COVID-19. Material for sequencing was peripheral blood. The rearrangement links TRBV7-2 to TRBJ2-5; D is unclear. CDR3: CASSLGLSETQYF. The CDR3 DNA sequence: TGTGCCAGCAGCTTAGGACTTTCGGAGACCCAGTACTTC.